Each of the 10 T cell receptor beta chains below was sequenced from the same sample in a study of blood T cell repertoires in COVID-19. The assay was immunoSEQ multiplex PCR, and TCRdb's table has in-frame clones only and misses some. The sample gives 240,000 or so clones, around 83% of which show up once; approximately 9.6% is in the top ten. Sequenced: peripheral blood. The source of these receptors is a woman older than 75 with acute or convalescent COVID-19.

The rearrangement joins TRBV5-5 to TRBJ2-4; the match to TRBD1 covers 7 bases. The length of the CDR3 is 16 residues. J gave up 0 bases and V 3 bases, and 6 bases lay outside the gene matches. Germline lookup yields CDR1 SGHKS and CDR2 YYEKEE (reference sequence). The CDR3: CASSSGGMGAKNIQYF. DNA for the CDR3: TGTGCCAGCAGCTCAGGGGGAATGGGAGCCAAAAACATTCAGTACTTC. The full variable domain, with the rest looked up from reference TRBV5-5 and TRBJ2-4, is DAGVTQSPTHLIKTRGQQVTLRCSPISGHKSVSWYQQVLGQGPQFIFQYYEKEERGRGNFPDRFSARQFPNYSSELNVNALLLGDSALYLCASSSGGMGAKNIQYFGAGTRLSVL.

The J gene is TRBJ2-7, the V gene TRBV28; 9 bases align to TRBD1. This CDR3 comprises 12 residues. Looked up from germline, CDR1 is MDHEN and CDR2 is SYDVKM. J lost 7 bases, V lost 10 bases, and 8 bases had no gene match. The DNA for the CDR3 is TGTGCCACCCGACAGGGGGTGGGGGAGCAGTACTTC. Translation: CATRQGVGEQYF.

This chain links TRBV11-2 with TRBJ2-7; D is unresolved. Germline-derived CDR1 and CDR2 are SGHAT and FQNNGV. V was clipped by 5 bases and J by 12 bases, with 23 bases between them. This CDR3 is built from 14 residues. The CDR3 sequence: CASSHPLTLFGPYF. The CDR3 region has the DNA TGTGCCAGCAGCCACCCTCTTACCCTATTTGGTCCGTACTTC.

DNA for the CDR3: TGTGCCAGCAGCCCGCCAGGTGGGACTAGACTCACCGGGGAGCTGTTTTTT. Residues: CASSPPGGTRLTGELFF. This rearrangement joins TRBV3-1 (or the pseudogene TRBV3-2) to TRBJ2-2; 8 bases match TRBD2. The CDR3 is 17 residues long. V trimming: 4 bases; J trimming: 4 bases; junction bases outside the gene matches: 11. Germline V lookup: CDR1 LGHDT, CDR2 YNNKEL (reference sequence).

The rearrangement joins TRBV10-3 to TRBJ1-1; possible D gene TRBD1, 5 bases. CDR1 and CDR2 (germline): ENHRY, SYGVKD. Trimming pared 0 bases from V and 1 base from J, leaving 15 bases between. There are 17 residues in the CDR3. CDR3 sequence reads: CAISESWQGYKNTEAFF. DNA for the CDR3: TGTGCCATCAGTGAGTCGTGGCAGGGTTACAAGAACACTGAAGCTTTCTTT.

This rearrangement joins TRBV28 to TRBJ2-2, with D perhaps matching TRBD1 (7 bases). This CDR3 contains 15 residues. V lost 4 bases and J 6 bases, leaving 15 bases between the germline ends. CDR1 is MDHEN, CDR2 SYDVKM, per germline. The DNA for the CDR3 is TGTGCCAGCAGTTCGATTGACAGGGAGGCCGGGGAGCTGTTTTTT. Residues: CASSSIDREAGELFF.

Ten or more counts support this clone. In nucleotides, the CDR3 is TGTGCCAGCAGCCCCCGACAGGGATCTGAAGCTTTCTTT. The encoded protein is CASSPRQGSEAFF. The chain links TRBV7-3 to TRBJ1-1; 7 bases agree with TRBD1. Germline CDR1 is SGHTA and CDR2 is FQGTGA. After removal of 5 bases from V and 6 bases from J, the junction contained 6 bases not matched to a gene. This CDR3 region has 13 residues.

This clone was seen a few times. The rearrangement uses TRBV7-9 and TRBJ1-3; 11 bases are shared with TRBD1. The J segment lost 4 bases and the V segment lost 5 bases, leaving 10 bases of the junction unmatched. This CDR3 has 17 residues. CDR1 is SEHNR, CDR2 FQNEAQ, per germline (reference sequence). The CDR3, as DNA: TGTGCCAGCAGCCCCCTAGGGACAGGGGGACCCGGAAACACCATATATTTT. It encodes CASSPLGTGGPGNTIYF.

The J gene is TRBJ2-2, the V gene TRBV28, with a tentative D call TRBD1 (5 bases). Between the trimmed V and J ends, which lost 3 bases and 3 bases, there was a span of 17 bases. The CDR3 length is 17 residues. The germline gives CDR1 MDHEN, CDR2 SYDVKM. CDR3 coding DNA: TGTGCCAGCAGTTTTACGGCAGGGTCCCTTTACACCGGGGAGCTGTTTTTT. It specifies CASSFTAGSLYTGELFF.

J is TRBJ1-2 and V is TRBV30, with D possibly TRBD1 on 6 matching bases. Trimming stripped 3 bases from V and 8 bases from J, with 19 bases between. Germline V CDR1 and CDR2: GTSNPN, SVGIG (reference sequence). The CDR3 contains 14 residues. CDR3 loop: CAWREQGIVWGYTF. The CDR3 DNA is TGTGCCTGGAGAGAGCAGGGGATAGTATGGGGCTACACCTTC.